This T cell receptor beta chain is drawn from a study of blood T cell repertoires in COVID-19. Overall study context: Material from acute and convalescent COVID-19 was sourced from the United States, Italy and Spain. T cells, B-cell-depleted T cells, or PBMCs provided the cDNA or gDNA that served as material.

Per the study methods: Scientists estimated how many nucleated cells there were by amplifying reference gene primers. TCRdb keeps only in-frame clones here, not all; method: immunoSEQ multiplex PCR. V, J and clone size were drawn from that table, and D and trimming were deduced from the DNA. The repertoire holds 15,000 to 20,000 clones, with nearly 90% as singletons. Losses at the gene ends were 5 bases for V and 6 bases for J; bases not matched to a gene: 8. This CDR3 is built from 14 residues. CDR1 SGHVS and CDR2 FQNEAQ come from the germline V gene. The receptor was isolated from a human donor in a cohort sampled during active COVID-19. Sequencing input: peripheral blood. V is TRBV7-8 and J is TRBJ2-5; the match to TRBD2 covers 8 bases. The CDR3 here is CASSPERGTKTQYF. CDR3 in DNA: TGTGCCAGCAGCCCGGAGCGGGGGACGAAGACCCAGTACTTC. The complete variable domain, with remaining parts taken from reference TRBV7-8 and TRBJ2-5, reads GAGVSQSPRYKVAKRGQDVALRCDPISGHVSLFWYQQALGQGPEFLTYFQNEAQLDKSGLPSDRFFAERPEGSVSTLKIQRTQQEDSAVYLCASSPERGTKTQYFGPGTRLLVL.